A single sample gave rise to the 31 T cell receptor beta chains below, sequenced in a study of blood T cell repertoires in COVID-19. The protocol was immunoSEQ multiplex PCR, while the TCRdb copy is restricted to in-frame clones and leaves out a portion. Here the sample spans approximately 150,000 clones, roughly 89% being singletons. The sequenced material came from peripheral blood. The source is a human donor in a cohort sampled during active COVID-19.

A few counts support this clone. The rearrangement links TRBV7-2 to TRBJ2-3; 8 bases are a match to TRBD1. The germline V gene has CDR1 SGHTA and CDR2 FQGNSA. This CDR3 has 15 amino acids. With 3 bases clipped from V and 2 bases from J, the junction kept 4 bases outside the gene matches. The CDR3 sequence is CASSFDRGTTDTQYF. CDR3 DNA sequence: TGTGCCAGCAGCTTTGACAGGGGAACCACAGATACGCAGTATTTT.

The chain has TRBV2 and TRBJ1-5; D call uncertain. CDR3 size: 14 residues. With 5 bases removed from V and 3 bases from J, the gap between germline ends came to 11 bases. Germline V CDR1 and CDR2: SNHLY, FYNNEI. This CDR3 is CASSSDIYNQPQHF. For the CDR3, the DNA is TGTGCCAGCAGTTCCGACATTTACAATCAGCCCCAGCATTTT.

The CDR3 DNA reads as TGCGCCAGCAGCTTGATTGGTTCCTCCCCCCCTACCGAGCAGTACTTC. Protein: CASSLIGSSPPTEQYF. V gene TRBV5-1 combines with J gene TRBJ2-7; D is uncertain. This CDR3 spans 16 amino acids. The germline gives CDR1 SGHRS, CDR2 YFSETQ. The ends were cut back, 1 base at V and 6 bases at J, with 20 bases in the middle.

In this sample, this clone turned up once. The V and J genes are TRBV18 and TRBJ1-4, with 9 bases identical to TRBD1. The CDR3 extends over 14 amino acids. The V and J ends lost 5 bases and 6 bases, in that order; junction bases with no gene match: 4. The germline V gene has CDR1 KGHSH and CDR2 LQKENI. The CDR3: CASSSDRGYEKLFF. Here the CDR3 DNA reads TGTGCCAGCTCATCGGACAGGGGTTATGAAAAACTGTTTTTT.

This rearrangement joins TRBV11-3 to TRBJ2-1; maybe TRBD2 (6 bases). Looked up from germline, CDR1 is SGHNT and CDR2 is YENEEA. Between the trimmed V and J ends, which lost 1 base and 4 bases, there was a span of 14 bases. The CDR3 is 16 residues long. The CDR3 DNA follows: TGTGCCAGCAGCTTAGGTTTGGGGACTGGTTACAATGAGCAGTTCTTC. It is translated as CASSLGLGTGYNEQFF. Based on the CDR3 plus reference TRBV11-3 and TRBJ2-1, the full variable domain is EAGVVQSPRYKIIEKKQPVAFWCNPISGHNTLYWYLQNLGQGPELLIRYENEEAVDDSQLPKDRFSAERLKGVDSTLKIQPAELGDSAVYLCASSLGLGTGYNEQFFGPGTRLTVL.

This sequence joins TRBV19 and TRBJ1-2, with D possibly matching TRBD1 (6 bases). V was trimmed by 6 bases and J by 5 bases, leaving 22 bases between them. CDR3 length equals 16 residues. Germline-derived CDR1 and CDR2 are LNHDA and SQIVND (reference sequence). The CDR3 loop reads CASRHGQNLNRYGYTF. The DNA for the CDR3 is TGTGCCAGTAGACATGGACAGAACCTTAATCGGTATGGCTACACCTTC.

This chain connects TRBV9 to TRBJ2-2; a possible D gene is TRBD2 (6 bases). Trimming took 1 base from V and 4 from J, leaving 8 bases between them. CDR3 length: 14 residues. In germline, CDR1 is SGDLS, CDR2 YYNGEE. CDR3 amino acids: CASSVMGGTGELFF. The CDR3 DNA reads TGTGCCAGCAGCGTAATGGGGGGCACCGGGGAGCTGTTTTTT.

The chain employs TRBV19 and TRBJ2-6; 7 bases fit TRBD1. This CDR3 region has 17 residues. Germline V lookup: CDR1 LNHDA, CDR2 SQIVND (reference sequence). The junction had 7 bases not matched to a gene; V was cut back by 5 bases and J by 0 bases. CDR3 nucleotides: TGTGCCAGTAGTGTAAGACAGGGTGCCTCTGGGGCCAACGTCCTGACTTTC. Translating it yields CASSVRQGASGANVLTF.

The V gene is TRBV7-7, the J gene TRBJ2-7, with 11 bases matching TRBD1. V shed 5 bases, J shed 6 bases, and the junction held 6 bases outside the gene matches. The CDR3 is made up of 14 amino acids. CDR1 is SSHAT and CDR2 is FNYEAQ in the germline V gene (reference sequence). The CDR3 protein is CASSPGQGASEQYF. The CDR3 DNA follows: TGTGCCAGCAGCCCCGGACAGGGGGCTAGCGAGCAGTACTTC.

This rearrangement joins TRBV2 to TRBJ2-1, with TRBD2 matching 13 bases. This CDR3 has 15 residues. Germline lookup yields CDR1 SNHLY and CDR2 FYNNEI. V was clipped by 3 bases and J by 10 bases; unmatched bases: 6. The DNA of the CDR3 is TGTGCCAGCAGTGAGGTACTAGCGGGGGGGCAGGAGCAGTTCTTC. It yields the protein CASSEVLAGGQEQFF.

This rearrangement joins TRBV13 to TRBJ2-7; D is possibly TRBD2 (6 bases). Trimming left V 5 bases short and J 0 bases short, with 11 bases between. CDR1 and CDR2 (germline): PRHDT, FYEKMQ (reference sequence). The CDR3 is 14 amino acids. The CDR3 DNA reads as TGTGCCAGCAGCCCCCGGGGGTTCTCCTACGAGCAGTACTTC. Its protein product is CASSPRGFSYEQYF.

This chain links TRBV5-1 with TRBJ1-4; D unclear. This CDR3 has 15 amino acids. Per germline, CDR1 SGHRS and CDR2 YFSETQ. V lost 0 bases and J 0 bases, leaving 6 bases between the germline ends. CDR3 sequence (DNA): TGCGCCAGCAGCTTGGACACAGCAACTAATGAAAAACTGTTTTTT. Protein sequence: CASSLDTATNEKLFF.

A word on this clone: This CDR3 is also generated by other DNA sequences in the sample. This chain joins TRBV11-2 and TRBJ1-4; D perhaps matches TRBD1 (6 bases). From germline, CDR1 is SGHAT and CDR2 FQNNGV. This CDR3 comprises 14 residues. The V and J ends lost 1 base and 8 bases respectively, with 11 bases between them. This chain's CDR3 is CASSLGQGSEKLFF. The CDR3 region has the DNA TGTGCCAGCAGCTTAGGTCAGGGGAGCGAAAAACTGTTTTTT.

This clone has at least ten counts. The chain carries TRBV20-1 and TRBJ2-7; 7 bases agree with TRBD1. The CDR3 contains 11 residues. V trimming: 5 bases; J trimming: 4 bases; junction bases outside the gene matches: 2. Germline V CDR1 and CDR2: DFQATT, SNEGSKA (reference sequence). CDR3 coding DNA: TGCAGTGCTCTACAGGGGTACGAGCAGTACTTC. This translates into CSALQGYEQYF.

The CDR3: CASSTRTGRDEKLFF. CDR3 sequence (DNA): TGTGCCAGCAGCACCAGGACAGGGAGGGATGAAAAACTGTTTTTT. The genes are TRBV5-5 and TRBJ1-4; 8 bases agree with TRBD1. Germline assignment: CDR1 SGHKS and CDR2 YYEKEE (reference sequence). V lost 4 bases and J lost 6; bases outside the gene matches: 8. This CDR3 has 15 residues. The full variable domain, rest sourced from reference TRBV5-5 and TRBJ1-4, is DAGVTQSPTHLIKTRGQQVTLRCSPISGHKSVSWYQQVLGQGPQFIFQYYEKEERGRGNFPDRFSARQFPNYSSELNVNALLLGDSALYLCASSTRTGRDEKLFFGSGTQLSVL.

The chain links TRBV4-3 to TRBJ1-2, with D unclear. Trimming left V 2 bases short and J 2 bases short, with 12 bases between. This CDR3 region has 15 residues. The germline V gene encodes CDR1 LGHNA and CDR2 YSLEER. The CDR3 nucleotides read TGCGCCAGCAGCCAACTGGTGGGCAGGAACTATGGCTACACCTTC. Residues: CASSQLVGRNYGYTF.

The rearrangement uses TRBV6-2 or TRBV6-3 and TRBJ2-1; 9 positions agree with TRBD2. This CDR3 contains 15 residues. The ends lost 0 bases at V and 8 bases at J; junction bases unmatched: 5. The germline gives CDR1 MNHEY, CDR2 SVGEGT. The CDR3 loop reads CASSYSGGGAHEQFF. For the CDR3, the DNA is TGTGCCAGCAGTTACTCTGGCGGGGGGGCGCATGAGCAGTTCTTC.

The rearrangement links TRBV9 to TRBJ2-2; D unresolved. V dropped 0 bases and J dropped 6 bases, with 9 bases sitting between them. The germline gives CDR1 SGDLS, CDR2 YYNGEE. The CDR3 extends over 14 amino acids. The CDR3 DNA is TGTGCCAGCAGCGTAGACTCCCTGGCCGGGGAGCTGTTTTTT. Translated, it gives CASSVDSLAGELFF.

The gene calls are TRBV5-1 and TRBJ1-4; 11 nucleotides line up with TRBD1. The junction had 2 bases not matched to a gene; V was cut back by 0 bases and J by 7 bases. CDR1 is SGHRS, CDR2 YFSETQ, per germline. This CDR3 is built from 15 residues. The CDR3 loop is CASSLAGTGGEKLFF. As DNA, the CDR3 is TGCGCCAGCAGCTTGGCCGGGACAGGGGGTGAAAAACTGTTTTTT.

This chain uses TRBV14 with TRBJ1-2; perhaps TRBD1 as D (5 bases). V lost 4 bases and J lost 7, with 16 bases in between. The CDR3 spans 14 residues. Germline lookup yields CDR1 SGHDN and CDR2 FVKESK. In DNA, the CDR3 is TGTGCCAGCAGCCGCGGGGCACAATTCTTTGGCTACACCTTC. This encodes CASSRGAQFFGYTF.

The rearrangement links TRBV19 to TRBJ1-1, with D possibly matching TRBD1 (6 bases). In germline, CDR1 is LNHDA, CDR2 SQIVND (reference sequence). V was cut by 7 bases and J by 3 bases, with 15 bases left in between. There are 14 residues in the CDR3. The CDR3 reads CASIPREGDTEAFF. The CDR3 DNA reads TGTGCCAGTATTCCGCGAGAGGGGGACACTGAAGCTTTCTTT.

The chain employs TRBV5-6 and TRBJ2-1; 9 bases line up with TRBD2. Unmatched junction bases numbered 7, after V lost 3 bases and J lost 6 bases. The CDR3 consists of 15 residues. Per the germline V gene, CDR1 is SGHDT and CDR2 is YYEEEE. CDR3 protein: CASSWSGGPVNEQFF. In nucleotides, the CDR3 is TGTGCCAGCAGCTGGAGCGGGGGGCCCGTCAATGAGCAGTTCTTC.

The chain is built from TRBV7-2 and TRBJ2-7; D ambiguous. The CDR3 runs 16 residues. Trimming removed 6 bases from V and 2 bases from J, with 20 bases in between. Germline V lookup: CDR1 SGHTA, CDR2 FQGNSA. The CDR3 spells CASRALSAAWPYEQYF. The DNA for the CDR3 is TGTGCCAGCAGGGCGTTGTCGGCGGCCTGGCCCTACGAGCAGTACTTC.

The chain has TRBV9 and TRBJ2-2; D is uncertain. The CDR3 is made up of 16 amino acids. V was shortened by 0 bases and J by 2 bases, with 11 bases between the two germline ends. Germline-derived CDR1 and CDR2 are SGDLS and YYNGEE. As DNA, the CDR3 is TGTGCCAGCAGCGTAGACCCGAGAGGAAACACCGGGGAGCTGTTTTTT. It specifies CASSVDPRGNTGELFF.

The rearrangement links TRBV7-2 to TRBJ2-7, with TRBD2 matching 15 bases. V trimming: 0 bases; J trimming: 7 bases; junction bases outside the gene matches: 4. CDR3 length: 16 residues. Germline-derived CDR1 and CDR2 are SGHTA and FQGNSA. In DNA form, the CDR3 reads TGTGCCAGCAGCTTAGCTGGACTAGCGGGGGGGCGAGAGCAGTACTTC. Translation gives CASSLAGLAGGREQYF.

This chain joins TRBV2 and TRBJ1-1; D is uncertain. V was trimmed by 1 base and J by 10 bases, leaving 10 bases between them. This CDR3 has 12 residues. The germline CDR1 and CDR2 sequences are SNHLY and FYNNEI. The CDR3 region is CASSEDKRVAFF. The CDR3 DNA follows: TGTGCCAGCAGTGAAGACAAGAGGGTAGCTTTCTTT.

The chain carries TRBV2 and TRBJ1-2, with 10 nucleotides matching TRBD1. The V gene's germline CDR1 is SNHLY and CDR2 FYNNEI. V trimming: 2 bases; J trimming: 6 bases; junction bases outside the gene matches: 9. The CDR3 loop spans 16 amino acids. CDR3 nucleotide sequence: TGTGCCAGCAGTGAATTCAGCCCCGGGACAGGGGATGGCTACACCTTC. This sequence encodes CASSEFSPGTGDGYTF.

This chain links TRBV6-2 or TRBV6-3 with TRBJ2-3; TRBD2 is a possible D gene (6 bases). CDR3 length: 18 residues. Deletions cut 3 bases from V and 3 bases from J, with 22 bases between. CDR1 and CDR2 (germline): MNHEY, SVGEGT. CDR3 sequence: CASSYKPPSGGETDTQYF. The DNA for the CDR3 is TGTGCCAGCAGTTATAAACCCCCCTCCGGGGGTGAAACAGATACGCAGTATTTT.

The chain has TRBV19 and TRBJ1-1; D gene uncertain. This CDR3 comprises 10 residues. Germline CDR1 LNHDA, CDR2 SQIVND (reference sequence). Trimming took 8 bases from V and 11 from J, leaving 12 bases between them. CDR3 sequence: CASGQRGAFF. CDR3 nucleotides: TGTGCCAGTGGTCAGCGGGGTGCTTTCTTT. The variable domain in full, completed from reference TRBV19 and TRBJ1-1, reads DGGITQSPKYLFRKEGQNVTLSCEQNLNHDAMYWYRQDPGQGLRLIYYSQIVNDFQKGDIAEGYSVSREKKESFPLTVTSAQKNPTAFYLCASGQRGAFFGQGTRLTVV.

The chain uses TRBV19 and TRBJ1-4, with TRBD1 identical over 7 bases. Trimming removed 5 bases from V and 5 bases from J; junction bases left unmatched: 5. Germline V gene sequence: CDR1 LNHDA, CDR2 SQIVND (reference sequence). The CDR3 sequence is 14 residues long. The CDR3 region is CASSQDRANEKLFF. The CDR3 nucleotides read TGTGCCAGTAGTCAAGACAGGGCGAATGAAAAACTGTTTTTT.

V is TRBV18 and J is TRBJ1-2, with 7 positions matching TRBD1. Germline CDR1 is KGHSH and CDR2 is LQKENI. V lost 2 bases and J lost 8; bases outside the gene matches: 14. The CDR3 consists of 16 residues. In nucleotides, the CDR3 is TGTGCCAGCTCACCAATTTATACCAGACAGGGCTACGGCTACACCTTC. This sequence encodes CASSPIYTRQGYGYTF.